This T cell receptor beta chain was recovered during a study of cytomegalovirus exposure and HLA in healthy donors. Study-level points and caveats: In vitro assays verified that a few CMV-associated chains recognized CMV antigens specifically.

It was with 60 Vbeta and 13 Jbeta primers that the PCR ran. TCRdb keeps only in-frame clones here, not all; method: immunoSEQ multiplex PCR. The sample consists of some 98,000 clones, about three quarters of them appearing once. The germline V and J ends were trimmed by 9 bases and 4 bases, with 6 bases remaining between them. The CDR3 totals 10 residues. Germline CDR1 and CDR2: SNHLY and FYNNEI. Notes on this clone: Its antigen is not identified.

Sequencing was done on a sample of PBMCs. The chain has TRBV2 and TRBJ1-2; D might be TRBD1 (5 bases). This TCR derives from a man between 40 and 49 years old in good health and CMV-seronegative. CDR3 in amino acids: CASDSYGYTF. In DNA form, the CDR3 reads TGTGCCAGTGACAGCTATGGCTACACCTTC.